This paragraph covers one TCR beta chain sequence. Antigen: not known. This CDR3 has 14 amino acids. V was pared by 5 bases and J by 0 bases, with 8 bases between. Template switching with 5'RACE generated the TCR cDNA and added a universal primer site and UMIs. TCRdb called the 5' RACE reads again in MiXCR, with one record for every CDR3 protein. The table includes 200,000 to 300,000 distinct CDR3 sequences, 10% to 15% detected once. This sample stems from a study of T cells after yellow fever vaccination. About the research overall: Fractions low in cell number were prepared with SMART-Seq v4 Ultra Low Input.

Findings and caveats of the study: A limited proportion of clonotypes was detected within both the CD4 and CD8 compartments. Bulk-population clonotypes that are abundant could appear as contaminants in FACS-sorted repertoires.

Sequenced here: CD4+ T cells sorted from PBMCs, sampled 45 days after the yellow fever booster vaccination. V usage is TRBV12-3 or TRBV12-4 and J usage is TRBJ1-5; D ambiguous. The clonotype originates from a man aged 25 to 40 who received the YFV17D yellow fever vaccine. CDR3 bases: TGTGCCAGCAGTCCTTCATATAGCAATCAGCCCCAGCATTTT. It codes for CASSPSYSNQPQHF.